Presented here are 32 T cell receptor beta chains from one specimen sequenced in a study of siplizumab effects on memory and regulatory T cells. Assay used: immunoSEQ multiplex PCR; TCRdb lists only in-frame clones, some missing. The repertoire holds some 80,000 clones, with 95% as singletons. Material: CD8+ T cells sorted from blood. Receptor source: a human donor in good health.

The V gene is TRBV10-3, the J gene TRBJ2-5; 8 positions agree with TRBD2. Trimming at V came to 3 bases and at J to 4 bases, leaving 16 bases not matched to a gene. CDR3 length: 18 amino acids. Germline CDR1 reads ENHRY; CDR2 reads SYGVKD. The CDR3 reads CAISEAVGEAGVGETQYF. The CDR3 nucleotides are TGTGCCATCAGTGAAGCCGTGGGGGAAGCGGGAGTGGGAGAGACCCAGTACTTC.

The chain joins TRBV5-4 to TRBJ2-5, with TRBD1 matching 9 bases. Germline lookup yields CDR1 SGHNT and CDR2 YYREEE (reference sequence). The junction had 5 bases not matched to a gene; V was cut back by 3 bases and J by 5 bases. The CDR3 is 14 residues long. The CDR3 protein is CASSSPGQGETQYF. CDR3 DNA sequence: TGTGCCAGCAGCTCTCCGGGACAGGGCGAGACCCAGTACTTC.

V is TRBV5-1 and J is TRBJ2-5; 8 nucleotides line up with TRBD2. Germline lookup yields CDR1 SGHRS and CDR2 YFSETQ. J gave up 5 bases and V 2 bases, and 8 bases lay outside the gene matches. The CDR3 totals 15 residues. The CDR3 bases are TGCGCCAGCAGCTTCTACGGGAGGGCCTTGGAGACCCAGTACTTC. Amino acids: CASSFYGRALETQYF.

The CDR3 coding sequence is TGTGCCAGCAGGGACTCGAAAGACAATGAGCAGTTCTTC. The encoded protein is CASRDSKDNEQFF. This chain joins TRBV2 and TRBJ2-1, with a weak D call TRBD2 (5 bases). The CDR3 has 13 amino acids. Per germline, CDR1 SNHLY and CDR2 FYNNEI. The V end lost 6 bases, the J end lost 5 bases, and 11 bases lay between the germline ends.

The CDR3 reads CASSSLSGRRDNEQFF. The CDR3 DNA is TGTGCCAGCAGCTCCTTAAGCGGGAGACGTGACAATGAGCAGTTCTTC. This chain uses TRBV7-9 with TRBJ2-1, with TRBD2 matching over 8 bases. The V gene's germline CDR1 is SEHNR and CDR2 FQNEAQ (reference sequence). The V gene end was trimmed by 4 bases and the J gene end by 5 bases; junction bases not matched to a gene: 10. The CDR3 totals 16 residues.

The chain recombines TRBV9 with TRBJ2-6; possibly TRBD1 for D (6 bases). From germline, CDR1 is SGDLS and CDR2 YYNGEE. The CDR3 contains 15 residues. V lost 3 bases, J lost 2 bases, and 9 bases lay in between. CDR3 in DNA: TGTGCCAGCAGCGGACAGGTCGCTGGGGCCAACGTCCTGACTTTC. Its translation is CASSGQVAGANVLTF.

This clone has more than one count but fewer than ten. The gene calls are TRBV4-2 and TRBJ2-2, with D unresolved. Trimming removed 4 bases at V and 6 bases at J, with 9 bases between. The CDR3 is made up of 13 amino acids. Germline CDR1 is LGHNA and CDR2 is YNFKEQ. In DNA form, the CDR3 reads TGTGCCAGCAGCCTAAGATCCCCCGGGGAGCTGTTTTTT. Amino acids: CASSLRSPGELFF.

Comment on this clone: Compared with germline, one end of the junction differs, possibly owing to a read error. The chain recombines TRBV27 with TRBJ2-1, with D tentatively TRBD1 or TRBD2 (5 bases each). This CDR3 has 15 residues. CDR1 is MNHEY, CDR2 SMNVEV, per germline (reference sequence). CDR3 sequence: CASNLARAGTNEQFF. Written as DNA, the CDR3 is TGTGCCAGCAATTTAGCTCGGGCTGGGACCAATGAGCAGTTCTTC.

The chain employs TRBV6-5 and TRBJ2-2; D uncertain. Trimming removed 2 bases at V and 6 bases at J, with 10 bases between. Germline CDR1 is MNHEY and CDR2 is SVGAGI. The CDR3 extends over 14 amino acids. The DNA for the CDR3 is TGTGCCAGCAGTTACGATGGGGTGTCCGGGGAGCTGTTTTTT. Translated: CASSYDGVSGELFF.

This clone was seen a single time. The chain uses TRBV6-4 and TRBJ2-2; D gene ambiguous. This CDR3 has 14 amino acids. CDR1 and CDR2 from the germline V gene are MRHNA and SNTAGT. With 0 bases removed from V and 0 bases from J, the gap between germline ends came to 2 bases. The CDR3 spells CASSDSPNTGELFF. As DNA, the CDR3 is TGTGCCAGCAGTGACTCACCGAACACCGGGGAGCTGTTTTTT.

The chain recombines TRBV11-3 with TRBJ2-7; possibly TRBD1 or TRBD2 for D (5 bases each). The CDR3 has 13 amino acids. The germline V and J ends were trimmed by 1 base and 6 bases, with 10 bases remaining between them. Per germline, CDR1 SGHNT and CDR2 YENEEA. CDR3 nucleotides: TGTGCCAGCAGCTTAGGTACTGGGGGCGAGCAGTACTTC. Protein sequence: CASSLGTGGEQYF.

The V gene is TRBV6-1, the J gene TRBJ2-2; D is uncertain. The V gene's germline CDR1 is MNHNS and CDR2 SASEGT. This CDR3 contains 13 residues. With 2 bases removed from V and 11 bases from J, the gap between germline ends came to 12 bases. CDR3 DNA sequence: TGTGCCAGCAGTGAAAGGGTCGAGGACGAGCTGTTTTTT. This encodes CASSERVEDELFF.

This chain uses TRBV6-5 with TRBJ1-1; D remains ambiguous. This CDR3 region has 15 residues. Per germline, CDR1 MNHEY and CDR2 SVGAGI. The V end lost 2 bases, the J end lost 0 bases, and 10 bases lay between the germline ends. The CDR3 reads CASSYQTEMNTEAFF. CDR3 nucleotides: TGTGCCAGCAGTTACCAAACTGAGATGAACACTGAAGCTTTCTTT.

In DNA form, the CDR3 reads TGTGCCAGCAGCTTGGCCCCTCAATCCCAAGAGACCCAGTACTTC. It yields the protein CASSLAPQSQETQYF. The chain employs TRBV5-6 and TRBJ2-5, with D unclear. Germline values: CDR1 SGHDT, CDR2 YYEEEE. Between the trimmed V and J ends, which lost 0 bases and 1 base, there was a span of 10 bases. This CDR3 region has 15 residues.

On this clone itself: The identical CDR3 is also encoded by other nucleotide sequences in the sample. CDR3 sequence reads: CASSIGAGGTYEQYF. Here the CDR3 DNA reads TGTGCCAGTAGTATCGGTGCAGGGGGGACCTACGAGCAGTACTTC. The rearrangement links TRBV19 to TRBJ2-7, with D perhaps matching TRBD1 (7 bases). CDR3 length: 15 residues. The V end lost 3 bases, the J end lost 2 bases, and 14 bases lay between the germline ends. The germline V gene encodes CDR1 LNHDA and CDR2 SQIVND (reference sequence).

V is TRBV6-5 and J is TRBJ2-2, with D possibly being TRBD2 (5 bases). The V gene's germline CDR1 is MNHEY and CDR2 SVGAGI. V was trimmed by 0 bases and J by 5 bases, leaving 7 bases between them. This CDR3 contains 14 residues. The CDR3 DNA reads as TGTGCCAGCAGTTACTCTCGAGGGACCGGGGAGCTGTTTTTT. Its translation is CASSYSRGTGELFF.

This chain uses TRBV7-3 with TRBJ2-7; possibly TRBD2 for D (6 bases). The CDR3 is made up of 14 amino acids. Germline assignment: CDR1 SGHTA and CDR2 FQGTGA. V was cut by 5 bases and J by 5 bases, with 16 bases left in between. CDR3 coding DNA: TGTGCCAGCAGCCTCCGTGGAGGGGTTAACGAGCAGTACTTC. This translates into CASSLRGGVNEQYF. Based on the CDR3 plus reference TRBV7-3 and TRBJ2-7, the full variable domain is GAGVSQTPSNKVTEKGKYVELRCDPISGHTALYWYRQSLGQGPEFLIYFQGTGAADDSGLPNDRFFAVRPEGSVSTLKIQRTERGDSAVYLCASSLRGGVNEQYFGPGTRLTVT.

J is TRBJ2-1 and V is TRBV10-2; perhaps TRBD2 as D (6 bases). Trimming shortened V by 0 bases and J by 8 bases, and 14 bases separated the two germline ends. Germline V gene lookup returns CDR1 WSHSY and CDR2 SAAADI. This CDR3 comprises 15 residues. The CDR3 coding sequence is TGCGCCAGCAGTGAGTCTTCTAGCGCAGCCGATGAGCAGTTCTTC. As protein: CASSESSSAADEQFF.

This chain connects TRBV11-3 to TRBJ2-1; D uncertain. V gave up 2 bases and J gave up 4 bases, with 12 bases separating them. This CDR3 contains 15 residues. CDR1 SGHNT and CDR2 YENEEA come from the germline V gene. This chain's CDR3 is CASSLLSGPYNEQFF. DNA of the CDR3: TGTGCCAGCAGCTTATTATCTGGGCCTTACAATGAGCAGTTCTTC.

V is TRBV19 and J is TRBJ2-7; D possibly corresponds to TRBD1 (5 bases). Germline V gene data show CDR1 as LNHDA and CDR2 as SQIVND (reference sequence). CDR3 size: 15 residues. Trimming removed 3 bases from V and 0 bases from J, with 12 bases in between. The CDR3 coding sequence is TGTGCCAGTAGTATCTCAGGGCGGAGCTCCTACGAGCAGTACTTC. Residues: CASSISGRSSYEQYF.

This chain connects TRBV2 to TRBJ2-2; D is uncertain. Germline V lookup: CDR1 SNHLY, CDR2 FYNNEI. V lost 7 bases to trimming and J lost 0 bases, with 21 bases between them. The length of the CDR3 is 18 residues. Written as DNA, the CDR3 is TGTGCCAGCAAAGGTTTGGGAATAGCTTTTTCGAACACCGGGGAGCTGTTTTTT. Protein: CASKGLGIAFSNTGELFF.

J is TRBJ2-1 and V is TRBV7-9; a possible D gene is TRBD2 (5 bases). The CDR3 has 13 amino acids. Between the trimmed V and J ends, which lost 4 bases and 9 bases, there was a span of 13 bases. Germline values: CDR1 SEHNR, CDR2 FQNEAQ (reference sequence). CDR3 sequence (DNA): TGTGCCAGCAGCTCGTCGATCGGGGTTGAGCAGTTCTTC. Translating gives CASSSSIGVEQFF.

V is TRBV19 and J is TRBJ2-1; TRBD2 might be the D (5 bases). The germline CDR1 and CDR2 sequences are LNHDA and SQIVND (reference sequence). The CDR3 has 14 amino acids. The V end was cut by 5 bases, the J end by 4 bases, with 12 bases between. CDR3 sequence (DNA): TGTGCCAGTAGTCCTGGACTCGTATACAATGAGCAGTTCTTC. This sequence encodes CASSPGLVYNEQFF.

This clone was detected a few times. V and J are TRBV11-2 and TRBJ1-5; D not certain. The CDR3 runs 13 residues. V was shortened by 3 bases and J by 0 bases, with 3 bases between the two germline ends. Germline CDR1 reads SGHAT; CDR2 reads FQNNGV. The CDR3 DNA follows: TGTGCCAGCAGCTTCGATAGCAATCAGCCCCAGCATTTT. Its translation: CASSFDSNQPQHF.

In its sample, this clone was seen once. V gene TRBV11-2 combines with J gene TRBJ2-1; D unclear. The CDR3 runs to 12 residues. Germline V lookup: CDR1 SGHAT, CDR2 FQNNGV. Trimming shortened V by 1 base and J by 8 bases, and 6 bases separated the two germline ends. The CDR3 loop is CASSLVSDEQFF. The DNA of the CDR3 is TGTGCCAGCAGCTTAGTTTCCGATGAGCAGTTCTTC.

This chain uses TRBV25-1 with TRBJ2-7; D not certain. The CDR3 extends over 14 amino acids. Germline values: CDR1 MGHDK, CDR2 SYGVNS. Between the trimmed V and J ends, which lost 3 bases and 3 bases, there was a span of 12 bases. CDR3 nucleotides: TGTGCCAGCAGTGATATAGGCAGGAGCTACGAGCAGTACTTC. The encoded protein is CASSDIGRSYEQYF.

V gene TRBV19 combines with J gene TRBJ1-1; TRBD1 is a possible D gene (5 bases). The CDR3 loop spans 14 amino acids. Between the trimmed V and J ends, which lost 5 bases and 7 bases, there was a span of 17 bases. Germline V gene sequence: CDR1 LNHDA, CDR2 SQIVND (reference sequence). CDR3 DNA: TGTGCCAGTAGTTCAAGTCAGGGAGGAATTGAAGCTTTCTTT. It translates to CASSSSQGGIEAFF.

The rearrangement uses TRBV28 and TRBJ1-3; perhaps TRBD1 as D (6 bases). Trimming removed 6 bases from V and 0 bases from J, with 15 bases in between. Germline lookup yields CDR1 MDHEN and CDR2 SYDVKM. The CDR3 extends over 16 amino acids. The CDR3 DNA reads TGTGCCAGCAGCATACTACAGGGAAACTCTGGAAACACCATATATTTT. Protein product: CASSILQGNSGNTIYF.

The V gene is TRBV4-2, the J gene TRBJ2-1; the match to TRBD2 covers 10 bases. This CDR3 is 16 amino acids long. Per the germline V gene, CDR1 is LGHNA and CDR2 is YNFKEQ. Losses at the gene ends were 1 base for V and 11 bases for J; bases not matched to a gene: 11. The DNA of the CDR3 is TGTGCCAGCAGCCAAGCGCTTGGGACTAGCGAAGGGAAGCAGTTCTTC. Amino acid sequence: CASSQALGTSEGKQFF.

J is TRBJ2-7 and V is TRBV7-8; D gene uncertain. Germline V gene sequence: CDR1 SGHVS, CDR2 FQNEAQ. CDR3 size: 14 residues. The germline V and J ends were trimmed by 6 bases and 6 bases, with 18 bases remaining between them. The CDR3 protein is CASSPLSVGREQYF. The CDR3 bases are TGTGCCAGCAGTCCCCTGTCGGTAGGCCGCGAGCAGTACTTC. The complete variable domain, with remaining parts taken from reference TRBV7-8 and TRBJ2-7, reads GAGVSQSPRYKVAKRGQDVALRCDPISGHVSLFWYQQALGQGPEFLTYFQNEAQLDKSGLPSDRFFAERPEGSVSTLKIQRTQQEDSAVYLCASSPLSVGREQYFGPGTRLTVT.

V and J are TRBV13 and TRBJ2-1; no clear D. In germline, CDR1 is PRHDT, CDR2 FYEKMQ (reference sequence). The CDR3 runs 14 residues. The V and J ends lost 1 base and 6 bases respectively, with 10 bases between them. The CDR3, as DNA: TGTGCCAGCAGCTTAGCATCTTTCAGCAATGAGCAGTTCTTC. Residues: CASSLASFSNEQFF.

The chain couples TRBV9 to TRBJ2-2; no clear D gene. Germline CDR1 reads SGDLS; CDR2 reads YYNGEE. The CDR3 consists of 16 residues. V shed 0 bases and J shed 4 bases, with 13 bases lying between them. CDR3 nucleotide sequence: TGTGCCAGCAGCGTAGGTGCTAAGGCAGCCACCGGGGAGCTGTTTTTT. Translated: CASSVGAKAATGELFF.